The present T cell receptor (beta chain) was sequenced within a study of blood T cells in healthy people across ages. Germline lookup yields CDR1 MNHNS and CDR2 SASEGT. This CDR3 is 19 amino acids long. V lost 5 bases and J lost 5, with 27 bases in between. Next came a second PCR, run for about 7 to 11 cycles, which used a sample-barcoded 5' primer along with a J-beta primer mix. Each CDR3 protein is one row after TCRdb ran MiXCR on the 5' RACE reads. The table lists some 880,000 distinct CDR3 sequences, around 34% of them singletons, with over 10% in the top ten. The source material was blood. The source is a man younger than 35 in good health. The chain carries TRBV6-1 and TRBJ1-4; weak D call: TRBD1 (5 bases). The chain's CDR3 is CASSSNPGTTSEINEKLFF. In DNA, the CDR3 is TGTGCCAGCAGTAGTAACCCCGGGACCACAAGCGAAATAAATGAAAAACTGTTTTTT.